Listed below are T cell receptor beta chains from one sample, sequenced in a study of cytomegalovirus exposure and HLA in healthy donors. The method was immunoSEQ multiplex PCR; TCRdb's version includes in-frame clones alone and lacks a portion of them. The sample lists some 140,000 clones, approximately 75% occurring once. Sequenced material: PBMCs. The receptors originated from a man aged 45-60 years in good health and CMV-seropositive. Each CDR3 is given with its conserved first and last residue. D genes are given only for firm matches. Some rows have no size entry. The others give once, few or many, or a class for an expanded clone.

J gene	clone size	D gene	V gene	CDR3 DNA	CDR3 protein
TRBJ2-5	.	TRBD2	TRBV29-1	TGCAGCGTTACTGAGCGGGGGGCGAGGGAGACCCAGTACTTC	CSVTERGARETQYF
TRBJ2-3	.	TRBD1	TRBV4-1	TGCGCCAGCAGCCTACAGGGGGCGGAGGGAGATACGCAGTATTTT	CASSLQGAEGDTQYF
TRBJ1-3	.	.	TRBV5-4	TGTGCCAGCAGCGTTCAGGAAAGAAACACCATATATTTT	CASSVQERNTIYF
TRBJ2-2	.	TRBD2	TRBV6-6	TGTGGGACCGGGACTAGCTTAACCGGGGAGCTGTTTTTT	CGTGTSLTGELFF
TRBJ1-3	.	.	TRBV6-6	TGTGCCAGCAGTCCGCGGGGGGCCGCTGGAAACACCATATATTTT	CASSPRGAAGNTIYF
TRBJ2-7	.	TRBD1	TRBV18	TGTGCCAGCTCACCAAGTCTGGGACAGGGTATCTACGAGCAGTACTTC	CASSPSLGQGIYEQYF
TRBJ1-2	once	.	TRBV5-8	TGTGCCAGCAGCTACTTTATCATAGCTAACTATGGCTACACCTTC	CASSYFIIANYGYTF
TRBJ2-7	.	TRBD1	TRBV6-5	TGTGCCAGCAAAGACAGGGGGATTACCTACGAGCAGTACTTC	CASKDRGITYEQYF
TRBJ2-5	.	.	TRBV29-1	TGCAGCGTTGTCAGGGAACGGCTCCAACAAGAGACCCAGTACTTC	CSVVRERLQQETQYF
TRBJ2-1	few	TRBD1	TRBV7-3	TGTGCCAGCAGCTCAGGACAGGCCCACAATGAGCAGTTCTTC	CASSSGQAHNEQFF
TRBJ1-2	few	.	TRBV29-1	TGCAGCGTGGCACCGGGACAAGCTAACTATGGCTACACCTTC	CSVAPGQANYGYTF
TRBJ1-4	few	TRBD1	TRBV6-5	TGTGCCAGCAGTGGGAAGGACAGGATCAATGAAAAACTGTTTTTT	CASSGKDRINEKLFF
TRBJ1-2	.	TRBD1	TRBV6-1	TGTGCCAGCAGTGACCTACCCACTAGGACAGGGAGCTATGGCTACACCTTC	CASSDLPTRTGSYGYTF
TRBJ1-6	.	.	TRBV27	TGTGCCAGCAGTTCCCTCTATAATTCACCCCTCCACTTT	CASSSLYNSPLHF
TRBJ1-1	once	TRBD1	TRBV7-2	TGTGCCAGCAGAGAGCCGGGACAGTTGAACACTGAAGCTTTCTTT	CASREPGQLNTEAFF
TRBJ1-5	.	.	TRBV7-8	TGTGCCAGCAGCTTAGGGGAGCGAACGGCCCAGCATTTT	CASSLGERTAQHF
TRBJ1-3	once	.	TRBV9	TGTGCCAGCAGGCGGGACTCTGGAAACACCATATATTTT	CASRRDSGNTIYF
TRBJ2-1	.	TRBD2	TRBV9	TGTGCCAGCAGCGTTTTTAGCGGGGGAGTTGACAATGAGCAGTTCTTC	CASSVFSGGVDNEQFF
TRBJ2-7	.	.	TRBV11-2	TGTGCCAGCAGCCGACTATACGAGCAGTACTTC	CASSRLYEQYF
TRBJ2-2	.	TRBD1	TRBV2	TGTGCCAGCAGCCGGGACAGGGGTTACACCGGGGAGCTGTTTTTT	CASSRDRGYTGELFF
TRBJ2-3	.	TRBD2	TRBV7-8	TGTGCCAGCCGACTAGCGGGGGTCACAGATACGCAGTATTTT	CASRLAGVTDTQYF
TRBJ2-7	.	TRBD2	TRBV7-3	TGTGCCAGCAGCTTTATAGCGGGAACCCCCTACGAGCAGTACTTC	CASSFIAGTPYEQYF
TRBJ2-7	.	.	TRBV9	TGTGCCAGCAGCCCGAGGGGCAGGGGCGACGAGCAGTACTTC	CASSPRGRGDEQYF
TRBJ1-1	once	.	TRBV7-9	TGTGCCAGCAGCACCCAGGGTAACACTGAAGCTTTCTTT	CASSTQGNTEAFF
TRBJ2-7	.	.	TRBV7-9	TGTGCCAGCAGCTTCCCAGGGTTGGGGGAGCAGTACTTC	CASSFPGLGEQYF
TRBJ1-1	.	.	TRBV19	TGTGCCAGTAGTATAGATCTTGTCAGGGGCACTGAAGCTTTCTTT	CASSIDLVRGTEAFF
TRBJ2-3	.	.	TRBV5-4	TGTGCCAGCAGCTTGGGCGGCGGAACAGATACGCAGTATTTT	CASSLGGGTDTQYF
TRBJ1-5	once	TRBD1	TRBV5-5	TGTGCCAGCAGCGTGGACAGGGGGGTTGCTCAGCCCCAGCATTTT	CASSVDRGVAQPQHF
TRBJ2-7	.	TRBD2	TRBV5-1	TGCGCCAGCAGCCCTAGCGGGAGGGCCCGGGAGCAGTACTTC	CASSPSGRAREQYF
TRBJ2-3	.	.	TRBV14	TGTGCCAGCAGCCAAAATATAGCAGATACGCAGTATTTT	CASSQNIADTQYF
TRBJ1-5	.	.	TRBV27	TGTGCCAGCAGAGGTGGTTTTTTAGGGAGGGGTCAGCCCCAGCATTTT	CASRGGFLGRGQPQHF
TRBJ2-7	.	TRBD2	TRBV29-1	TGCAGCGTTGGCCTAGCGGGAGGGTGGGAGCAGTACTTC	CSVGLAGGWEQYF
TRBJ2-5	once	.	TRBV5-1	TGCGCCAGCAGCTTACAACCTGGGTCAGGGATAACCCAAGAGACCCAGTACTTC	CASSLQPGSGITQETQYF
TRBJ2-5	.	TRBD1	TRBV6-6	TGTGCCAGCAGTTACCGGGGGACAGGCGAGACCCAGTACTTC	CASSYRGTGETQYF
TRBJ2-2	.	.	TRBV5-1	TGCGCCAGCAGCATTCAGGGTACCGGGGAGCTGTTTTTT	CASSIQGTGELFF
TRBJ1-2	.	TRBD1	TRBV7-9	TGTGCCAGCAGCGTCAGACAGGGTCCCATTCTCGCTACCTTC	CASSVRQGPILATF